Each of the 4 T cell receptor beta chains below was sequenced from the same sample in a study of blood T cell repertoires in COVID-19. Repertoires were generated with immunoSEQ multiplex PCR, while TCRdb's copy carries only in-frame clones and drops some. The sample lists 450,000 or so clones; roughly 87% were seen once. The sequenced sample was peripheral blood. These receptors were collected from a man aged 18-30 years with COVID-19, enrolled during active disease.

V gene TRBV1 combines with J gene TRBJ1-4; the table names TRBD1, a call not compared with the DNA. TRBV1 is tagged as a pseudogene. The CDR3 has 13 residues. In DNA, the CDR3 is TGCACCGTTACGGGACAGGGGAATGAAAAACTGTTTTTT. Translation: CTVTGQGNEKLFF.

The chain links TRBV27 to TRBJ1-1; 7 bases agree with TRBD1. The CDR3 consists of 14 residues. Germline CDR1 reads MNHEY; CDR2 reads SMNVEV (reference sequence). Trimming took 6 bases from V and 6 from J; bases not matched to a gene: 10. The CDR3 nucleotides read TGTGCCAGCAGGGGCCCGACAGGGATGGCTGAAGCTTTCTTT. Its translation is CASRGPTGMAEAFF.

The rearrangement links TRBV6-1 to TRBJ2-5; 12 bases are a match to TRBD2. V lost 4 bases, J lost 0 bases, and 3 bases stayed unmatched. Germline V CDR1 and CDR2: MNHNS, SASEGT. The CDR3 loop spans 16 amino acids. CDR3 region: CASSARTSGNQETQYF. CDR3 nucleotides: TGTGCCAGCAGTGCTCGGACTAGCGGGAACCAAGAGACCCAGTACTTC.

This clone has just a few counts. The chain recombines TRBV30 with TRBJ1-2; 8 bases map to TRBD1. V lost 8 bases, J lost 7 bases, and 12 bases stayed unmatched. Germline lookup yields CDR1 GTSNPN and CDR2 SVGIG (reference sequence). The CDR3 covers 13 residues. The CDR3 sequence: CARKTGDQGGYTF. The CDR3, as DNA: TGTGCCAGAAAGACAGGGGATCAGGGTGGCTACACCTTC.